These 21 T cell receptor beta chains share one sample of origin, sequenced in a study of cytomegalovirus exposure and HLA in healthy donors. In the PCR, 60 Vbeta and 13 Jbeta primers were used. This table comes from immunoSEQ multiplex PCR, and its TCRdb copy is limited to in-frame clones, with some not included. The top ten clones hold about 1.5% of a sample with about 200,000 clones, roughly 84% of them seen once. Sequenced material: PBMCs. These receptors came from a man over 45 in good health and CMV-seronegative.

Details on this clone: The same CDR3 also results from other DNA sequences found in this sample. The chain carries TRBV9 and TRBJ2-1, with 13 bases that match TRBD2. Germline V gene lookup returns CDR1 SGDLS and CDR2 YYNGEE. V was clipped by 0 bases and J by 7 bases; unmatched bases: 1. There are 15 residues in the CDR3. The CDR3 reads CASSVGTSGSNEQFF. CDR3 nucleotides: TGTGCCAGCAGCGTAGGGACTAGCGGGAGTAATGAGCAGTTCTTC.

This chain links TRBV2 with TRBJ2-1; 7 nucleotides agree with TRBD2. The CDR3 spans 14 residues. CDR1 and CDR2 from the germline V gene are SNHLY and FYNNEI. The trim removed 10 bases at V and 9 bases at J, leaving 15 bases unmatched. CDR3 bases: TGTGCCACCCAAGCGGGACGTAGGGACGGTGAGCAGTTCTTC. This gives the protein CATQAGRRDGEQFF.

The chain joins TRBV19 to TRBJ1-1, with D maybe TRBD1 (5 bases). V was clipped by 3 bases and J by 7 bases, with 21 bases between them. CDR3 size: 16 residues. Per germline, CDR1 LNHDA and CDR2 SQIVND (reference sequence). The CDR3 sequence is CASSMPSLGQNNEAFF. CDR3 nucleotides: TGTGCCAGTAGTATGCCGAGCTTAGGACAAAATAATGAAGCTTTCTTT.

The chain employs TRBV6-5 and TRBJ1-5; weak D call: TRBD1 (6 bases). This CDR3 spans 13 amino acids. Trimming pared 5 bases from V and 6 bases from J, leaving 11 bases between. Looked up from germline, CDR1 is MNHEY and CDR2 is SVGAGI. CDR3 in DNA: TGTGCCAGCAGTCGAGACAGGTTTCAGCCCCAGCATTTT. It specifies CASSRDRFQPQHF.

Only one count was recorded for this clone. V and J are TRBV2 and TRBJ2-3, with 7 bases matching TRBD2. This CDR3 contains 16 residues. CDR1 and CDR2 from the germline V gene are SNHLY and FYNNEI. Trimming removed 6 bases from V and 0 bases from J; junction bases left unmatched: 9. The DNA of the CDR3 is TGTGCCAGCAGCTTTCAAGCGGGGCCAAGCACAGATACGCAGTATTTT. It yields the protein CASSFQAGPSTDTQYF.

CDR3 in amino acids: CASSKFSVAGVYEQYF. In DNA, the CDR3 is TGTGCCAGTAGTAAATTTTCGGTAGCGGGAGTGTACGAGCAGTACTTC. The chain uses TRBV19 and TRBJ2-7; TRBD2 aligns across 9 bases. Losses at the gene ends were 4 bases for V and 4 bases for J; bases not matched to a gene: 11. Germline V CDR1 and CDR2: LNHDA, SQIVND (reference sequence). The CDR3 has 16 residues.

This chain joins TRBV7-2 and TRBJ1-1; D not certain. The V end was cut by 5 bases, the J end by 4 bases, with 23 bases between. This CDR3 has 17 residues. Germline CDR1 is SGHTA and CDR2 is FQGNSA. The CDR3 region is CASSPRSGGGSFTEAFF. The CDR3 coding sequence is TGTGCCAGCAGCCCTAGATCGGGCGGAGGGTCGTTCACTGAAGCTTTCTTT.

This chain uses TRBV15 with TRBJ1-2, with TRBD1 matching 8 bases. J was trimmed by 4 bases and V by 5 bases; bases with no gene match: 12. The CDR3 covers 16 residues. The germline V gene encodes CDR1 LNHNV and CDR2 YYDKDF (reference sequence). The CDR3 coding sequence is TGTGCCACCAGCCCAGGACAGGGAGGATTCGGCTATGGCTACACCTTC. Its protein product is CATSPGQGGFGYGYTF. The whole variable domain, filled in from reference TRBV15 and TRBJ1-2, reads DAMVIQNPRYQVTQFGKPVTLSCSQTLNHNVMYWYQQKSSQAPKLLFHYYDKDFNNEADTPDNFQSRRPNTSFCFLDIRSPGLGDTAMYLCATSPGQGGFGYGYTFGSGTRLTVV.

V and J are TRBV6-6 and TRBJ1-5, with TRBD1 matching over 12 bases. J was trimmed by 4 bases and V by 10 bases; bases with no gene match: 8. CDR1 MNHNY and CDR2 SVGAGI come from the germline V gene (reference sequence). The CDR3 spans 15 residues. The CDR3 DNA is TGTGCCACCGGCCCGGGACAGGGGGCGAATCAGCCCCAGCATTTT. Its translation is CATGPGQGANQPQHF.

V is TRBV6-1 and J is TRBJ1-5; D is perhaps TRBD1 (6 bases). V was shortened by 6 bases and J by 0 bases, with 6 bases between the two germline ends. The CDR3 consists of 13 residues. CDR1 MNHNS and CDR2 SASEGT come from the germline V gene. The chain's CDR3 is CASRDSSNQPQHF. CDR3 bases: TGTGCCAGCAGGGACAGTAGCAATCAGCCCCAGCATTTT.

This chain connects TRBV6-1 to TRBJ2-5, with D hard to call. The V end lost 6 bases, the J end lost 5 bases, and 10 bases lay between the germline ends. CDR1 is MNHNS and CDR2 is SASEGT in the germline V gene. The CDR3 consists of 12 residues. The CDR3 sequence is CASSGVGETQYF. Written as DNA, the CDR3 is TGTGCCAGCAGCGGTGTCGGGGAGACCCAGTACTTC.

The chain is built from TRBV9 and TRBJ2-7; 10 bases line up with TRBD1. This CDR3 spans 15 amino acids. Trimming removed 4 bases from V and 5 bases from J; junction bases left unmatched: 9. Germline V lookup: CDR1 SGDLS, CDR2 YYNGEE. The CDR3: CASSLRTGGVDEQYF. DNA for the CDR3: TGTGCCAGCAGCCTCCGGACAGGGGGTGTCGACGAGCAGTACTTC.

The gene calls are TRBV12-5 and TRBJ1-1, with 9 bases lining up with TRBD1. The junction had 15 bases not matched to a gene; V was cut back by 6 bases and J by 4 bases. The CDR3 has 17 residues. CDR1 and CDR2 (germline): LGHNT, FRNRAP. The DNA for the CDR3 is TGTGCTAGTGGACGACGGGGGCCTCGACAGGGGGGCACTGAAGCTTTCTTT. It yields the protein CASGRRGPRQGGTEAFF.

The rearrangement joins TRBV7-9 to TRBJ1-4, with TRBD1 identical over 7 bases. With 2 bases clipped from V and 8 bases from J, the junction kept 2 bases outside the gene matches. Germline CDR1 reads SEHNR; CDR2 reads FQNEAQ (reference sequence). This CDR3 region has 13 residues. The CDR3 loop reads CASSLTGDEKLFF. The CDR3 DNA is TGTGCCAGCAGCTTAACAGGGGACGAAAAACTGTTTTTT. The variable domain in full, with the rest retrieved from reference TRBV7-9 and TRBJ1-4, is DTGVSQNPRHKITKRGQNVTFRCDPISEHNRLYWYRQTLGQGPEFLTYFQNEAQLEKSRLLSDRFSAERPKGSFSTLEIQRTEQGDSAMYLCASSLTGDEKLFFGSGTQLSVL.

The chain has TRBV27 and TRBJ1-2, with 7 positions matching TRBD1. Germline CDR1 and CDR2: MNHEY and SMNVEV (reference sequence). The CDR3 sequence is 14 residues long. V lost 4 bases, J lost 8 bases, and 10 bases stayed unmatched. The CDR3 here is CASSSLSGTEGYTF. The DNA of the CDR3 is TGTGCCAGCAGTTCGCTCTCCGGGACAGAGGGCTACACCTTC.

This rearrangement joins TRBV19 to TRBJ2-7; D is possibly TRBD2 (5 bases). The CDR3 contains 14 residues. From germline, CDR1 is LNHDA and CDR2 SQIVND (reference sequence). The V and J ends lost 5 bases and 2 bases respectively, with 13 bases between them. The chain's CDR3 is CASSVKDGTYEQYF. DNA for the CDR3: TGTGCCAGTAGTGTTAAAGACGGGACCTACGAGCAGTACTTC.

The sample holds a few counts of this clone. CDR3 protein: CASSPSGGSNQPQHF. As DNA, the CDR3 is TGTGCCAGCAGTCCCTCGGGGGGTAGCAATCAGCCCCAGCATTTT. J is TRBJ1-5 and V is TRBV7-9, with a possible D match to TRBD1 (5 bases). The V end was cut by 6 bases, the J end by 0 bases, with 12 bases between. The CDR3 has 15 amino acids. CDR1 and CDR2 (germline): SEHNR, FQNEAQ (reference sequence).

CDR3 protein: CASSVSRDYGYTF. Here the CDR3 DNA reads TGTGCCAGCAGTGTCTCTCGGGATTATGGCTACACCTTC. J is TRBJ1-2 and V is TRBV28; D unresolved. Trimming stripped 5 bases from V and 5 bases from J, with 12 bases between. Germline CDR1 and CDR2: MDHEN and SYDVKM. CDR3 length: 13 amino acids.

The chain couples TRBV27 to TRBJ1-4; D unclear. This CDR3 spans 14 amino acids. Per germline, CDR1 MNHEY and CDR2 SMNVEV (reference sequence). Trimming stripped 0 bases from V and 2 bases from J, with 4 bases between. The CDR3 sequence: CASSLSGTNEKLFF. The CDR3 nucleotides are TGTGCCAGCAGTTTATCCGGTACTAATGAAAAACTGTTTTTT.

This clone was picked up one time. V and J are TRBV9 and TRBJ1-1; 8 nucleotides agree with TRBD1. Germline V gene lookup returns CDR1 SGDLS and CDR2 YYNGEE. The CDR3 is made up of 15 amino acids. Trimming removed 4 bases from V and 1 base from J; junction bases left unmatched: 6. The CDR3 nucleotides read TGTGCCAGCAGCTCTACCGGGACAGGGAACACTGAAGCTTTCTTT. Residues: CASSSTGTGNTEAFF.

This clone showed up just a few times. The chain links TRBV28 to TRBJ1-2, with 7 bases that match TRBD1. From germline, CDR1 is MDHEN and CDR2 SYDVKM. The ends lost 3 bases at V and 8 bases at J; junction bases unmatched: 12. The CDR3 is 15 amino acids. CDR3 sequence reads: CASSFQGGRRGGYTF. The CDR3 DNA is TGTGCCAGCAGTTTTCAGGGGGGCAGGAGGGGGGGCTACACCTTC.